This record covers a single TCR beta chain. This entry comes from a study of blood T cell repertoires in COVID-19. The repertoire was sequenced with immunoSEQ multiplex PCR; TCRdb's copy has only in-frame clones and lacks some. The sample includes approximately 220,000 clones, roughly 85% of them seen just once. Everyone who took part was about 18 to 90 years old, and they came from about 25 US areas. The sequence came from a middle-aged woman with acute COVID-19. The material sequenced was PBMCs or T cells enriched from blood (not recorded which).

CDR3 DNA: TGTGCCAGCAGCTCCGGGACAGGGGCAGAGACCCAGTACTTC. Its translation is CASSSGTGAETQYF. The J gene is TRBJ2-5, the V gene TRBV7-2; TRBD1 matches 10 bases. V lost 4 bases, J lost 4 bases, and 3 bases stayed unmatched. CDR1 is SGHTA, CDR2 FQGNSA, per germline. The CDR3 is 14 residues long.